This record concerns one T cell receptor beta chain sequence. The antigen it binds to is not known. No per-base quality is available; no much larger clone lies one base away. This entry is derived from a study of shared clonotypes between healthy human individuals (dated by TCRdb to about 2020). As for the study more broadly: A couple of women and a few men aged 18 to 49 years were included in the cohort. Per donor, leukapheresis produced somewhere between about 0.94 and 9.5 billion PBMCs. Blood TCR repertoires of roughly five healthy adults were deeply sequenced to estimate repertoire size and the extent of clonotype sharing between individuals. To increase sequencing depth and limit assay-specific biases, TCR repertoire library preparation and sequencing were carried out by different laboratories using diverse techniques. For each donor, three plates each were used for CD4 naive and CD4 memory, two plates were used for CD8 naive, and one plate was used for CD8 memory. Study-wide findings and limitations: The genetic and exposure-history diversity represented was limited by the small number of donors. Larger estimated clonotype richness was generally found for naive subsets than for memory subsets. Only blood was sampled, and tissue TCR repertoires likely differ from those in blood. Sharing across several donors was observed for approximately 5% of naive CD4, about 4% of naive CD8, over 2% of memory CD4, and about 0.4% of memory CD8 clonotypes. Higher generation probabilities were observed for clonotypes shared by all four sorted-subset donors than for non-shared clonotypes. Pairwise subsampling indicated that sequencing depth was expected to affect the degree of clonotype sharing among donors. Rarefaction of sorted-subset datasets indicated incomplete sequencing despite the large sequencing depth.

V was cut back by 3 bases and J by 5 bases, leaving a gap of 7 bases between them. Including cysteine and phenylalanine, the CDR3 has 11 amino acids. Only the CDR3 DNA stays, 33 bases, in frame from base 1. According to the germline V gene (reference sequence), CDR1 reads GTSNPN and CDR2 reads SVGIG. TCR CDR3 regions were amplified from genomic DNA by multiplex PCR using the deep immunoSEQ assay. Genomic DNA extracted from each cell subset was distributed evenly over all wells of several immunoSEQ 96-well plates, and each plate served as one replicate. For sorted subsets, each replicate PCR was loaded with 200 ng genomic DNA, equivalent to roughly 30,000 T cell genomes. Purified libraries were quantified with a Qubit 3.0 fluorometer, sized on a Bioanalyzer 2100, and re-quantified with the KAPA Library Quantification kit. Every immunoSEQ 96-well plate was sequenced on a separate single-read 150-cycle Illumina NextSeq 550 flow cell. On the study's bioinformatics: Because the immunoSEQ output included only junctional sequences and no quality scores, the filtering could not be the same as the filtering used for full-length reads. Sequences were annotated with PyIR, a Python wrapper for IgBLAST v1.9, and V/J genes and CDR3 were assigned using IMGT germline references. Any read was removed if the V/J assignment was weak (E-value above 1e-6), the CDR3 was missing, or the read contained stop codons, out-of-frame junctions, or ambiguous translated residues. V3J clonotypes were defined as sequences sharing the same inferred V gene, J gene, and CDR3 amino acid sequence. Percentage overlap between repertoires was calculated by dividing the number of shared unique clonotypes by the size of the smaller repertoire. Three approaches were used to assess repertoire richness: RTK rarefaction, the Chao1 estimator, and Recon v2.1 estimates of unobserved clonotypes. Generation probabilities for all TCRbeta clonotypes obtained by the gDNA method from a handful of donors were computed using OLGA. TCRdb's version of the immuneACCESS table is confined to in-frame rearrangements and falls short of the full clone set. An unresolved V gene accounts for under half of the shortfall where checked; the remainder is of unknown origin. V, J and clone size reflect that table, while D and trimming were determined from the DNA. This sample gives under 1,100,000 clones in total; about 75% of them show up just once. The top ten clonotypes cover 1.4% to 1.5% of the sample.

Healthy HIV-negative adults with no recently reported acute infections or vaccinations were included as donors. All donors were Caucasian adults living in Nashville, Tennessee, USA. Magnetic negative selection was used to enrich CD4+ T cells, after which naive cells were positively selected on CD45RA and the negative fraction became the memory subset. After blood collection by leukapheresis, PBMCs were isolated using Ficoll-Histopaque density gradient centrifugation and then cryopreserved in the vapor phase of liquid nitrogen. Analytical flow cytometry was used to check the purity and quantity of every magnetically sorted T cell population. Genomic DNA was isolated from each sorted fraction and quantified by UV absorbance on a Nanodrop 2000c.

The receptor was derived from a man between 18 and 29 years old in good health. Material for sequencing was memory CD4+ T cells sorted from blood. According to the study, the label for this sample's cell subset or site signals: CD45RA-negative fraction. The sequence links TRBV30 to TRBJ2-5; confidence is insufficient to name the D gene. CDR3 protein: CAWSSPETQYF. The sequenced DNA is TGTGCCTGGAGCTCGCCGGAGACCCAGTACTTC.